These 5 T cell receptor beta chains came from one sample sequenced in a study of T-cell reconstitution after alpha-beta-depleted transplantation in children. The library targeted TCRbeta and was prepared with unique molecular identifiers. TCRdb processed the PCR reads anew with MiXCR; each CDR3 protein has one entry. The table shows around 440,000 distinct CDR3 sequences, with about a sixth occurring only once. This material consisted of PBMCs, mostly from graft donor cells, taken 360 days after TCRalphabeta/CD19-depleted stem cell transplant. These receptors originate from a boy in the first two years of life who had a stem cell transplant for Wiskott-Aldrich syndrome, so the T cells may come from the graft donor.

This clonotype was seen repeatedly, ten times or more. The chain recombines TRBV20-1 with TRBJ2-1; 10 positions agree with TRBD2. The germline gives CDR1 DFQATT, CDR2 SNEGSKA (reference sequence). The CDR3 runs 14 residues. The V segment lost 3 bases and the J segment 4 bases; nucleotides outside the gene matches: 3. The CDR3 spells CSARGLATYNEQFF. CDR3 bases: TGCAGTGCTAGGGGACTAGCGACTTACAATGAGCAGTTCTTC.

This clonotype has more than one count but fewer than ten. The chain employs TRBV3-1 and TRBJ2-7; 9 bases are shared with TRBD1. CDR3 length: 15 amino acids. V was clipped by 2 bases and J by 5 bases; unmatched bases: 7. From germline, CDR1 is LGHDT and CDR2 YNNKEL (reference sequence). CDR3 nucleotide sequence: TGTGCCAGCAGCCAACCCGGGACAGGGATGGACGAGCAGTACTTC. Protein sequence: CASSQPGTGMDEQYF.

The rearrangement links TRBV19 to TRBJ2-1; D possibly corresponds to TRBD1 (7 bases). The CDR3 extends over 17 amino acids. V was cut by 3 bases and J by 4 bases, with 19 bases left in between. Germline CDR1 is LNHDA and CDR2 is SQIVND (reference sequence). The CDR3 region is CASSMTGKGGLYNEQFF. CDR3 nucleotide sequence: TGTGCCAGTAGTATGACAGGGAAGGGAGGATTATACAATGAGCAGTTCTTC.

The chain recombines TRBV29-1 with TRBJ2-7, with D perhaps given as TRBD1 or TRBD2 (5 bases each). The CDR3 has 12 amino acids. Germline V lookup: CDR1 SQVTM, CDR2 ANQGSEA. With 5 bases removed from V and 2 bases from J, the gap between germline ends came to 10 bases. This CDR3 reads CSVKTGPYEQYF. The CDR3 DNA sequence: TGCAGCGTTAAGACGGGACCCTACGAGCAGTACTTC.

This sequence joins TRBV20-1 and TRBJ2-1; 10 bases are shared with TRBD2. The germline gives CDR1 DFQATT, CDR2 SNEGSKA (reference sequence). The trim removed 3 bases at V and 8 bases at J, leaving 7 bases unmatched. The CDR3 extends over 14 amino acids. Here the CDR3 reads CSASPPSGSDEQFF. The CDR3, as DNA: TGCAGTGCTAGCCCCCCTAGCGGGAGCGATGAGCAGTTCTTC.